This TCR beta chain was recovered during a study of cytomegalovirus exposure and HLA in healthy donors. The germline V gene has CDR1 GTSNPN and CDR2 SVGIG (reference sequence). This CDR3 comprises 14 residues. V shed 3 bases and J shed 4 bases, with 13 bases lying between them. Vbeta (60) and Jbeta (13) primers were used in the PCR. Only in-frame clones appear in the TCRdb table, and some are missing; sequencing was by immunoSEQ multiplex PCR. The sample contains about 130,000 clones, around 80% of which appear only once. The count of this clone is one. This clonotype was obtained from a man aged 40-49 years in good health and CMV-seropositive. Sequencing was carried out using PBMCs. This sequence joins TRBV30 and TRBJ1-5, with a weak D call TRBD1 (5 bases). The DNA for the CDR3 is TGTGCCTGGAGCCCCGGGCGGGGGAATCAGCCCCAGCATTTT. Amino acid sequence: CAWSPGRGNQPQHF.